This T cell receptor beta chain was sequenced during a study of cytomegalovirus exposure and HLA in healthy donors. CDR3 size: 15 residues. Germline V lookup: CDR1 SGHDT, CDR2 YYEEEE. V was pared by 1 base and J by 6 bases, with 14 bases between. Points from the study as a whole: According to the study, around 150 TCR beta chains were cytomegalovirus-associated. Serostatus for CMV was the only available immune exposure information. It was shown in a later analysis that HLA-associated TCR beta chains were more clonally expanded than other, equally common chains.

As for this clone: Its antigen is as yet unknown.

PCR employed 60 Vbeta and 13 Jbeta primers. Method: immunoSEQ multiplex PCR; TCRdb's copy keeps in-frame clones and lacks some. The repertoire shows more than 200,000 clones; the top ten hold around 0.95%. Material for sequencing was PBMCs. The source is a woman younger than 45 in good health and CMV-seropositive. This chain connects TRBV5-6 to TRBJ1-5; D is possibly TRBD1 (6 bases). CDR3 coding DNA: TGTGCCAGCAGCTTGAGGGGGAGTTTAGCTCAGCCCCAGCATTTT. It codes for CASSLRGSLAQPQHF. The whole variable domain, filled in from reference TRBV5-6 and TRBJ1-5, reads DAGVTQSPTHLIKTRGQQVTLRCSPKSGHDTVSWYQQALGQGPQFIFQYYEEEERQRGNFPDRFSGHQFPNYSSELNVNALLLGDSALYLCASSLRGSLAQPQHFGDGTRLSIL.